The 27 T cell receptor beta chains below were found in one sample sequenced in a study of blood T cell repertoires in COVID-19. Some clones are missing from TCRdb's copy, which holds only in-frame ones; the method was immunoSEQ multiplex PCR. This table has about 260,000 clones, approximately 86% appearing once. Specimen: peripheral blood. Receptors originate from a young man with active or convalescent COVID-19.

V and J are TRBV5-6 and TRBJ2-1; TRBD2 agrees at 15 bases. The V gene end was trimmed by 4 bases and the J gene end by 7 bases; junction bases not matched to a gene: 9. Germline lookup yields CDR1 SGHDT and CDR2 YYEEEE. This CDR3 comprises 17 residues. CDR3 in amino acids: CASSLRTSGGVSNEQFF. The CDR3 nucleotides read TGTGCCAGCAGCCTAAGGACTAGCGGGGGGGTGTCTAATGAGCAGTTCTTC.

This clone came up once. This chain joins TRBV7-2 and TRBJ2-1; 10 nucleotides match TRBD2. The CDR3 runs to 15 residues. Germline V gene lookup returns CDR1 SGHTA and CDR2 FQGNSA. V shed 1 base and J 7 bases; nucleotides not matched to a gene: 4. This CDR3 reads CASSLERGGRNEQFF. CDR3 nucleotides: TGTGCCAGCAGCTTAGAGCGGGGGGGCCGAAATGAGCAGTTCTTC.

The rearrangement uses TRBV20-1 and TRBJ1-2; D uncertain. Trimming took 3 bases from V and 4 from J, leaving 15 bases between them. The CDR3 runs 14 residues. Germline CDR1 is DFQATT and CDR2 is SNEGSKA (reference sequence). CDR3 amino acids: CSASTRSGPYGYTF. As DNA, the CDR3 is TGCAGTGCTAGTACCCGTAGCGGACCCTATGGCTACACCTTC.

CDR3 nucleotide sequence: TGTGCCAGCGGGACAGAGGGCTCTGGAAACACCATATATTTT. Protein: CASGTEGSGNTIYF. V is TRBV6-5 and J is TRBJ1-3; 7 nucleotides match TRBD1. With V trimmed by 8 bases and J by 0 bases, 4 bases remained unmatched. This CDR3 has 14 amino acids. CDR1 is MNHEY, CDR2 SVGAGI, per germline.

The chain uses TRBV20-1 and TRBJ2-1; 10 bases are shared with TRBD1. The junction had 12 bases not matched to a gene; V was cut back by 3 bases and J by 13 bases. Germline CDR1 DFQATT, CDR2 SNEGSKA (reference sequence). The CDR3 is 14 amino acids. In DNA form, the CDR3 reads TGCAGTGCTAGTGCCCGGGACAGGGGTATGGGACAGTTCTTC. Translation gives CSASARDRGMGQFF.

This clone was seen just once. The rearrangement joins TRBV5-4 to TRBJ2-5; a possible D gene is TRBD2 (5 bases). The germline V gene encodes CDR1 SGHNT and CDR2 YYREEE (reference sequence). Deletions cut 4 bases from V and 5 bases from J, with 18 bases between. The CDR3 is 15 residues long. DNA of the CDR3: TGTGCCAGCAGCCCGTATCCGGGGAGAGGGGAGACCCAGTACTTC. Its translation is CASSPYPGRGETQYF.

The gene calls are TRBV5-6 and TRBJ2-1; 11 nucleotides line up with TRBD2. J gave up 10 bases and V 10 bases, and 10 bases lay outside the gene matches. Germline assignment: CDR1 SGHDT and CDR2 YYEEEE. The CDR3 loop spans 13 amino acids. In DNA form, the CDR3 reads TGTGCCTCTCTACTAGCGGGGGTTGAGGAGCAGTTCTTC. It encodes CASLLAGVEEQFF. Based on the CDR3 plus reference TRBV5-6 and TRBJ2-1, the full variable domain is DAGVTQSPTHLIKTRGQQVTLRCSPKSGHDTVSWYQQALGQGPQFIFQYYEEEERQRGNFPDRFSGHQFPNYSSELNVNALLLGDSALYLCASLLAGVEEQFFGPGTRLTVL.

This clone occurred a few times. This chain uses TRBV5-1 with TRBJ2-7; TRBD1 aligns across 7 bases. The germline V gene encodes CDR1 SGHRS and CDR2 YFSETQ. The CDR3 covers 14 residues. Trimming at V came to 4 bases and at J to 1 base, leaving 5 bases not matched to a gene. The CDR3 nucleotides read TGCGCCAGCAGCGCTATGACAGGGTCCTACGAGCAGTACTTC. This translates into CASSAMTGSYEQYF.

The chain is built from TRBV6-5 and TRBJ2-1, with TRBD1 identical over 10 bases. The ends lost 2 bases at V and 8 bases at J; junction bases unmatched: 9. The CDR3 extends over 16 amino acids. CDR1 and CDR2 from the germline V gene are MNHEY and SVGAGI. DNA of the CDR3: TGTGCCAGCAGTTACAACTCTGGGACAGGGGTCGATGAGCAGTTCTTC. This translates into CASSYNSGTGVDEQFF.

The gene calls are TRBV7-2 and TRBJ2-2, with TRBD1 matching 8 bases. The V segment lost 5 bases and the J segment 5 bases; nucleotides outside the gene matches: 7. Germline V lookup: CDR1 SGHTA, CDR2 FQGNSA. This CDR3 is 15 amino acids long. The CDR3: CASSPRTGQTGELFF. The CDR3 nucleotides read TGTGCCAGCAGCCCACGGACAGGGCAAACCGGGGAGCTGTTTTTT.

V is TRBV9 and J is TRBJ2-5, with TRBD2 identical over 8 bases. V was pared by 3 bases and J by 2 bases, with 6 bases of the junction left unmatched. The CDR3 sequence is 15 residues long. Germline lookup yields CDR1 SGDLS and CDR2 YYNGEE. CDR3 in amino acids: CASSAGGAAQETQYF. CDR3 DNA sequence: TGTGCCAGCAGCGCCGGGGGGGCAGCGCAAGAGACCCAGTACTTC.

This chain connects TRBV30 to TRBJ1-5, with 7 nucleotides matching TRBD1. Germline V CDR1 and CDR2: GTSNPN, SVGIG (reference sequence). The CDR3 has 13 residues. Trimming cost V 8 bases and J 5 bases; bases outside gene matches: 9. The CDR3 loop reads CAIQGQGDQPQHF. The CDR3 DNA follows: TGTGCCATACAGGGCCAGGGGGATCAGCCCCAGCATTTT.

This clone was counted between two and nine times. The V gene is TRBV6-5, the J gene TRBJ2-7, with D unclear. Germline lookup yields CDR1 MNHEY and CDR2 SVGAGI. The V and J ends lost 7 bases and 2 bases respectively, with 15 bases between them. The CDR3 extends over 14 amino acids. CDR3 protein: CASNPALTPYEQYF. CDR3 nucleotides: TGTGCCAGCAACCCCGCCTTGACACCCTACGAGCAGTACTTC.

V gene TRBV14 combines with J gene TRBJ2-3, with 11 positions matching TRBD2. Germline lookup yields CDR1 SGHDN and CDR2 FVKESK. The CDR3 is 18 amino acids. V lost 0 bases, J lost 7 bases, and 12 bases stayed unmatched. The CDR3 reads CASSQDNGLAGGRNTQYF. The CDR3 DNA sequence: TGTGCCAGCAGCCAAGATAATGGCCTAGCGGGGGGCAGGAATACGCAGTATTTT.

This chain links TRBV4-1 with TRBJ1-4; D gene uncertain. The V end was cut by 6 bases, the J end by 5 bases, with 7 bases between. CDR1 is MGHRA and CDR2 is YSYEKL in the germline V gene. The CDR3 consists of 12 residues. The CDR3 DNA sequence: TGCGCCAGCAGGACATCGAATGAAAAACTGTTTTTT. Protein sequence: CASRTSNEKLFF.

This chain's CDR3 is CASKLELGGEAFF. CDR3 nucleotide sequence: TGTGCCAGCAAATTAGAATTGGGGGGAGAAGCTTTCTTT. J is TRBJ1-1 and V is TRBV6-5; D is perhaps TRBD1 (5 bases). CDR3 length equals 13 residues. The germline V gene encodes CDR1 MNHEY and CDR2 SVGAGI. Trimming removed 7 bases at V and 8 bases at J, with 17 bases between.

This clone appeared once. The chain combines TRBV3-1 (or the pseudogene TRBV3-2) with TRBJ2-3; TRBD1 matches at 12 bases. Per germline, CDR1 LGHDT and CDR2 YNNKEL (reference sequence). The V and J ends lost 1 base and 3 bases, in that order; junction bases with no gene match: 11. This CDR3 spans 19 amino acids. The CDR3 DNA reads as TGTGCCAGCAGCCAAGGGTTCAAACTGGGACAGGGGGCAACAGATACGCAGTATTTT. Residues: CASSQGFKLGQGATDTQYF.

This clone has more than one count but fewer than ten. The same CDR3 arises from other DNA sequences in this sample as well. Here the CDR3 reads CASSLPPNEQFF. The CDR3 DNA follows: TGTGCCAGCAGTCTCCCCCCCAATGAGCAGTTCTTC. The gene calls are TRBV12-3 or TRBV12-4 and TRBJ2-1; D ambiguous. The V end was cut by 5 bases, the J end by 6 bases, with 8 bases between. This CDR3 contains 12 residues.

This chain links TRBV29-1 with TRBJ1-3; TRBD1 matches 9 bases. Unmatched junction bases numbered 1, after V lost 4 bases and J lost 3 bases. This CDR3 contains 13 residues. Germline CDR1 reads SQVTM; CDR2 reads ANQGSEA. This CDR3 is CSVGGQGGNTIYF. Written as DNA, the CDR3 is TGCAGCGTTGGGGGACAGGGTGGAAACACCATATATTTT.

The chain has TRBV6-6 and TRBJ2-6; the D gene is possibly TRBD1 (6 bases). Per the germline V gene, CDR1 is MNHNY and CDR2 is SVGAGI (reference sequence). This CDR3 is 15 amino acids long. Deletions cut 10 bases from V and 2 bases from J, with 15 bases between. The CDR3, as DNA: TGTGCCATCTCTTCCGGACAGACTGGGGCCAACGTCCTGACTTTC. Its protein is CAISSGQTGANVLTF.

This chain connects TRBV2 to TRBJ1-2; weak D call: TRBD1 (5 bases). CDR1 and CDR2 (germline): SNHLY, FYNNEI. V shed 2 bases and J shed 4 bases, with 11 bases lying between them. The CDR3 has 14 amino acids. CDR3 region: CASSELGRSYGYTF. DNA for the CDR3: TGTGCCAGCAGTGAACTGGGGCGTAGCTATGGCTACACCTTC.

The rearrangement joins TRBV6-6 to TRBJ1-5; a weak D match, TRBD1 (6 bases). CDR3 length equals 14 residues. CDR1 and CDR2 from the germline V gene are MNHNY and SVGAGI (reference sequence). V lost 6 bases to trimming and J lost 4 bases, with 13 bases between them. The CDR3 DNA is TGTGCCAGCAGCCGGGACACTTTAAATCAGCCCCAGCATTTT. Translated, it gives CASSRDTLNQPQHF.

J is TRBJ1-3 and V is TRBV2; D is ambiguous. This CDR3 spans 13 amino acids. Germline CDR1 SNHLY, CDR2 FYNNEI. Between the trimmed V and J ends, which lost 6 bases and 4 bases, there was a span of 10 bases. The CDR3 bases are TGTGCCAGCAGCCCCGGGTTGGGAAACACCATATATTTT. The encoded protein is CASSPGLGNTIYF. Combining the CDR3 with reference TRBV2 and TRBJ1-3 gives the whole variable domain EPEVTQTPSHQVTQMGQEVILRCVPISNHLYFYWYRQILGQKVEFLVSFYNNEISEKSEIFDDQFSVERPDGSNFTLKIRSTKLEDSAMYFCASSPGLGNTIYFGEGSWLTVV.

The rearrangement uses TRBV2 and TRBJ2-2; TRBD2 matches at 14 bases. The germline CDR1 and CDR2 sequences are SNHLY and FYNNEI. This CDR3 comprises 15 residues. J gave up 6 bases and V 6 bases, and 3 bases lay outside the gene matches. DNA for the CDR3: TGTGCCAGCAGGCTGACTAGCGGGGGGGCCGGGGAGCTGTTTTTT. Encoded protein: CASRLTSGGAGELFF.

The chain has TRBV11-2 and TRBJ2-7; D may be TRBD2 (6 bases). V was cut by 2 bases and J by 2 bases, with 19 bases left in between. Germline-derived CDR1 and CDR2 are SGHAT and FQNNGV. CDR3 length equals 17 residues. This CDR3 is CASSLRPGQGGAYEQYF. As DNA, the CDR3 is TGTGCCAGCAGCTTACGCCCGGGGCAGGGAGGTGCCTACGAGCAGTACTTC.

This clone showed up just a few times. V usage is TRBV5-6 and J usage is TRBJ1-4; 9 nucleotides match TRBD1. The junction had 15 bases not matched to a gene; V was cut back by 4 bases and J by 8 bases. The CDR3 sequence is 17 residues long. Germline V gene sequence: CDR1 SGHDT, CDR2 YYEEEE. This CDR3 is CASSPSFSTGGGEKLFF. CDR3 in DNA: TGTGCCAGCAGCCCTTCCTTTTCGACAGGGGGAGGCGAAAAACTGTTTTTT.

The rearrangement uses TRBV9 and TRBJ1-2, with TRBD1 matching 8 bases. There are 17 residues in the CDR3. The germline V gene has CDR1 SGDLS and CDR2 YYNGEE. V was pared by 0 bases and J by 1 base, with 8 bases of the junction left unmatched. CDR3 in DNA: TGTGCCAGCAGCGTAGAGCCAGGGGGCGAAGGTAACTATGGCTACACCTTC. It yields the protein CASSVEPGGEGNYGYTF.